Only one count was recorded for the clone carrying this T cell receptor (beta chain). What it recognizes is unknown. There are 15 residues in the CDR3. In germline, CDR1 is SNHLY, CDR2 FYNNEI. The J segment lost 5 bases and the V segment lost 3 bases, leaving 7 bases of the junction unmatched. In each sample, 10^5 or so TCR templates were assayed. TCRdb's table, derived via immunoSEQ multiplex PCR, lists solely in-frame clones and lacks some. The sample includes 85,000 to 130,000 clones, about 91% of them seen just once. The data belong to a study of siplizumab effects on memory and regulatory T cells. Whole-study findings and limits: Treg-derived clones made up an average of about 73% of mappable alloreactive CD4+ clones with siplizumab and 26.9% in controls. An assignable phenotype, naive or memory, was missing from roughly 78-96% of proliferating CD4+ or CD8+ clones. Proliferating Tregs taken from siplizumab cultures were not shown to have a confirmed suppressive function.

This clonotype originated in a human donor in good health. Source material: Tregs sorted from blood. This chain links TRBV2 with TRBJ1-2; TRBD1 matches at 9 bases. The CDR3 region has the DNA TGTGCCAGCAGTGACGGGACAGGGTTTAAATATGGCTACACCTTC. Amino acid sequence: CASSDGTGFKYGYTF. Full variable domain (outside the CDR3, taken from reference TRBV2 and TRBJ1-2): EPEVTQTPSHQVTQMGQEVILRCVPISNHLYFYWYRQILGQKVEFLVSFYNNEISEKSEIFDDQFSVERPDGSNFTLKIRSTKLEDSAMYFCASSDGTGFKYGYTFGSGTRLTVV.